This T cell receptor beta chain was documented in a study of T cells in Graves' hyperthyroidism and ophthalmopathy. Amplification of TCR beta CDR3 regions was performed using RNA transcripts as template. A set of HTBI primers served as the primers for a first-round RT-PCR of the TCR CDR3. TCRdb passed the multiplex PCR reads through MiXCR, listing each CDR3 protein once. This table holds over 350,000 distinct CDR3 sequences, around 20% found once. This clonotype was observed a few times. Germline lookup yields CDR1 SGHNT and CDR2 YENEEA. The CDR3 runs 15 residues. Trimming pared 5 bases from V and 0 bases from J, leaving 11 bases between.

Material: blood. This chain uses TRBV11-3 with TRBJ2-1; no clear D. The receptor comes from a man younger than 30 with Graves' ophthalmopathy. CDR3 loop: CASSPTLSSYNEQFF. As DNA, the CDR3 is TGTGCCAGCAGCCCGACACTTAGCTCCTACAATGAGCAGTTCTTC.